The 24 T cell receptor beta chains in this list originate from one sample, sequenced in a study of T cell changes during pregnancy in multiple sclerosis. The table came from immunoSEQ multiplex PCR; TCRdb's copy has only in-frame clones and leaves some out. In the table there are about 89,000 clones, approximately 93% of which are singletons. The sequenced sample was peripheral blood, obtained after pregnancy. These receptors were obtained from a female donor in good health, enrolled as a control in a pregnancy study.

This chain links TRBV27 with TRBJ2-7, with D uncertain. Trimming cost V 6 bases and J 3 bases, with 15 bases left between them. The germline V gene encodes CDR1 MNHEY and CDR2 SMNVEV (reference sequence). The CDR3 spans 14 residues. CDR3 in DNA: TGTGCCAGCAGCCCTCGGCCGGGTGGCTACGAGCAGTACTTC. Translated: CASSPRPGGYEQYF.

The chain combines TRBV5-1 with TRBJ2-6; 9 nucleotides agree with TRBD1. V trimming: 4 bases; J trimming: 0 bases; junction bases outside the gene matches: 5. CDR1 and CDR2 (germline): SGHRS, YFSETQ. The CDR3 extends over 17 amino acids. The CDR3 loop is CASSRTGDSSGANVLTF. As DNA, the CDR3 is TGCGCCAGCAGCCGGACAGGGGACTCCTCTGGGGCCAACGTCCTGACTTTC.

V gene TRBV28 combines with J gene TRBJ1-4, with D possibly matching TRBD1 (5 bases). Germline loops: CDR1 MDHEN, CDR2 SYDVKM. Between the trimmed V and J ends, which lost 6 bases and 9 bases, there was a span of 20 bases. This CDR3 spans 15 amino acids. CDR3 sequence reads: CASSPPGEGNQKLFF. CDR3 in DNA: TGTGCCAGCAGCCCGCCGGGGGAGGGGAATCAAAAACTGTTTTTT.

In nucleotides, the CDR3 is TGTGCCAGCAGCTTCACAGGGGGCCGTAGCACAGATACGCAGTATTTT. Translation gives CASSFTGGRSTDTQYF. This chain connects TRBV7-9 to TRBJ2-3; 9 nucleotides match TRBD1. The CDR3 is 16 residues long. Germline V gene data show CDR1 as SEHNR and CDR2 as FQNEAQ (reference sequence). J was trimmed by 0 bases and V by 3 bases; bases with no gene match: 4.

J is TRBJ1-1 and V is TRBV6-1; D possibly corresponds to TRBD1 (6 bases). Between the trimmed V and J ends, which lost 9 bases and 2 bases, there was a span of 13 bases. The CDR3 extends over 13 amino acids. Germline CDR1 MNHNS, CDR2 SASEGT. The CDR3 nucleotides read TGTGCCAGTACGGCAGGGGACAACACTGAAGCTTTCTTT. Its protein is CASTAGDNTEAFF.

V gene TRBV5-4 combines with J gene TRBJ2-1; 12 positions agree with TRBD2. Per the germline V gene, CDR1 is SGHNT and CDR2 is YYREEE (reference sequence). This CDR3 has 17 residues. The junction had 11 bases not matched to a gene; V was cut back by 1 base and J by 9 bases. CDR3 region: CASSLYLAGGPGTEQFF. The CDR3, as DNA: TGTGCCAGCAGCTTGTATCTAGCGGGAGGGCCGGGAACTGAGCAGTTCTTC.

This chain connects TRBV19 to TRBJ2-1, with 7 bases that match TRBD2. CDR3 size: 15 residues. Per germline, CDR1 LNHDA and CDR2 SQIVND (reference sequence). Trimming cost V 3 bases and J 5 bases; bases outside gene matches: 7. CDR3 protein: CASSIAGTKNNEQFF. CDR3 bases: TGTGCCAGTAGTATCGCCGGGACTAAGAACAATGAGCAGTTCTTC. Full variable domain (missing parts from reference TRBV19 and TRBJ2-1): DGGITQSPKYLFRKEGQNVTLSCEQNLNHDAMYWYRQDPGQGLRLIYYSQIVNDFQKGDIAEGYSVSREKKESFPLTVTSAQKNPTAFYLCASSIAGTKNNEQFFGPGTRLTVL.

Written as DNA, the CDR3 is TGTGCCAGCAGCTTTTTAGGGACAGGGGGGACTGAAGCTTTCTTT. It encodes CASSFLGTGGTEAFF. V usage is TRBV7-9 and J usage is TRBJ1-1; TRBD1 matches at 11 bases. There are 15 residues in the CDR3. Germline CDR1 and CDR2: SEHNR and FQNEAQ (reference sequence). V was clipped by 3 bases and J by 5 bases; unmatched bases: 5.

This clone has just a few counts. CDR3 residues: CASSISGGYEQYF. For the CDR3, the DNA is TGTGCCAGCAGTATCTCCGGGGGCTACGAGCAGTACTTC. The rearrangement links TRBV27 to TRBJ2-7; D is perhaps TRBD2 (6 bases). Germline assignment: CDR1 MNHEY and CDR2 SMNVEV (reference sequence). V was pared by 5 bases and J by 3 bases, with 11 bases between. This CDR3 contains 13 residues.

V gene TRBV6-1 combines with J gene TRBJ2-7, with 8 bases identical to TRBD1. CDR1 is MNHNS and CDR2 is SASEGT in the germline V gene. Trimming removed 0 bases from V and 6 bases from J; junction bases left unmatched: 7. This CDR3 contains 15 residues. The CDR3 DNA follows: TGTGCCAGCAGTGAAGCCGGACAGGGTTATCTCGAGCAGTACTTC. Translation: CASSEAGQGYLEQYF.

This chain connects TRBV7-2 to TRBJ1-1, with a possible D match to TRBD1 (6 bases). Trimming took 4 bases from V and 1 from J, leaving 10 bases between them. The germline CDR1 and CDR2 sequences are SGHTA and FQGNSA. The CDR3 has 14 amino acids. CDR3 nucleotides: TGTGCCAGCAGCTCAGGGGTTTGGAACACTGAAGCTTTCTTT. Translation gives CASSSGVWNTEAFF.

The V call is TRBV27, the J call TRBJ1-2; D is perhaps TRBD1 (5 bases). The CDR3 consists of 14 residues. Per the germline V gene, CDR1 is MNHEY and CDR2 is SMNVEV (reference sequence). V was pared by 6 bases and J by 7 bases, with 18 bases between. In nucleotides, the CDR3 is TGTGCCAGCAGCCCTGCTCTTGGGCAGGGTGGCTACACCTTC. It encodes CASSPALGQGGYTF.

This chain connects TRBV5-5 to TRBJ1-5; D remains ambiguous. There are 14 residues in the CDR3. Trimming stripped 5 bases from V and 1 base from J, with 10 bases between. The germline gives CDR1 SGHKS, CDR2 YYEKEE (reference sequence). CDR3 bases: TGTGCCAGCAGACCGGACTTGAGCAATCAGCCCCAGCATTTT. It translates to CASRPDLSNQPQHF.

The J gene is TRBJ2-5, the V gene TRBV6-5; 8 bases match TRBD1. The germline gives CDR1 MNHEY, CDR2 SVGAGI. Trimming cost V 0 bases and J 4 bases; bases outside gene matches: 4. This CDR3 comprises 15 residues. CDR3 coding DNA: TGTGCCAGCAGTTACTCCGGACAGGGCGGAGAGACCCAGTACTTC. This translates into CASSYSGQGGETQYF.

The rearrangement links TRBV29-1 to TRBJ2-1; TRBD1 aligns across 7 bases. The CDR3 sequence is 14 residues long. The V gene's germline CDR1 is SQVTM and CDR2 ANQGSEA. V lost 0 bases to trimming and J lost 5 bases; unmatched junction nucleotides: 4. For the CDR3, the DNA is TGCAGCGTTGAAGATGACAGGGAGCACAATGAGCAGTTCTTC. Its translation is CSVEDDREHNEQFF.

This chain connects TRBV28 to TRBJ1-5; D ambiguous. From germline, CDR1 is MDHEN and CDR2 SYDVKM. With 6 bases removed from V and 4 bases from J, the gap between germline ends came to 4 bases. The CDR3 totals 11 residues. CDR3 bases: TGTGCCAGCAGCCGTAATCAGCCCCAGCATTTT. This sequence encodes CASSRNQPQHF. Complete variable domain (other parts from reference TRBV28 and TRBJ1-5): DVKVTQSSRYLVKRTGEKVFLECVQDMDHENMFWYRQDPGLGLRLIYFSYDVKMKEKGDIPEGYSVSREKKERFSLILESASTNQTSMYLCASSRNQPQHFGDGTRLSIL.

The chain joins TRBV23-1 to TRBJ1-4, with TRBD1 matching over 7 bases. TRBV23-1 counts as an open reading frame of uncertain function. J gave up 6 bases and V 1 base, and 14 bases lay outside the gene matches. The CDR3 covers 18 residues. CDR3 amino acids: CASSQLTLDRARHEKLFF. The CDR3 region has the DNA TGCGCCAGCAGTCAATTGACATTAGACAGGGCGAGGCATGAAAAACTGTTTTTT.

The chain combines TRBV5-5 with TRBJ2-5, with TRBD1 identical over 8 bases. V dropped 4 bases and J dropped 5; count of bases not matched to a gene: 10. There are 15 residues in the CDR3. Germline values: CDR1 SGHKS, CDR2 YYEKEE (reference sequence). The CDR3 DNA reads TGTGCCAGCAGCGGAACCTCGACAGGGGTTGAGACCCAGTACTTC. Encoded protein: CASSGTSTGVETQYF.

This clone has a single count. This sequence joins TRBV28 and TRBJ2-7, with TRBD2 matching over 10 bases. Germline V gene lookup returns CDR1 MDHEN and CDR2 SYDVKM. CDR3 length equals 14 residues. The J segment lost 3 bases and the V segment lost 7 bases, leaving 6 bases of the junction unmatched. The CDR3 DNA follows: TGTGCCAGCACCTCCGGACTAGCGGTCTACGAGCAGTACTTC. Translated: CASTSGLAVYEQYF.

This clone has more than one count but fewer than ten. CDR3 nucleotides: TGTGCCAGCAGGACTGACAGGGTCGCCACTGAAGCTTTCTTT. Protein sequence: CASRTDRVATEAFF. This chain joins TRBV5-4 and TRBJ1-1; 7 positions agree with TRBD1. Germline loops: CDR1 SGHNT, CDR2 YYREEE (reference sequence). The ends lost 5 bases at V and 4 bases at J; junction bases unmatched: 8. There are 14 residues in the CDR3. The variable domain in full, with the rest retrieved from reference TRBV5-4 and TRBJ1-1, is ETGVTQSPTHLIKTRGQQVTLRCSSQSGHNTVSWYQQALGQGPQFIFQYYREEENGRGNFPPRFSGLQFPNYSSELNVNALELDDSALYLCASRTDRVATEAFFGQGTRLTVV.

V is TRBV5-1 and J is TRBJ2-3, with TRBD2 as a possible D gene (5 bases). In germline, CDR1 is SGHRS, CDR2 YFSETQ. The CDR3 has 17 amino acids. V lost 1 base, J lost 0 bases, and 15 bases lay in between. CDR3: CASSLKLSRRSTDTQYF. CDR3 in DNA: TGCGCCAGCAGCTTGAAATTGTCTCGGAGGAGCACAGATACGCAGTATTTT.

For the CDR3, the DNA is TGTGCCAGCAGCGCGCGGGACAGGGGGGACTATGGCTACACCTTC. Translated, it gives CASSARDRGDYGYTF. V is TRBV9 and J is TRBJ1-2, with 11 nucleotides matching TRBD1. J lost 3 bases, V lost 3 bases, and 4 bases had no gene match. CDR1 and CDR2 from the germline V gene are SGDLS and YYNGEE. This CDR3 has 15 residues.

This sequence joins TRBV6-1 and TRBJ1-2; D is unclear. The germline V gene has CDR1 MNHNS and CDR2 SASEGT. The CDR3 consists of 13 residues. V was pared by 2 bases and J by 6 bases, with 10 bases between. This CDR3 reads CASSENRAHGYTF. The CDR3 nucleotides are TGTGCCAGCAGTGAAAACAGAGCCCATGGCTACACCTTC.

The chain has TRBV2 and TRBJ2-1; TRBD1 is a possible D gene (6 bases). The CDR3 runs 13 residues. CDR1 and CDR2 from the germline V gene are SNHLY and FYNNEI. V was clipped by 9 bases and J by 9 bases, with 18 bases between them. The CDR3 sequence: CASPTGQYGEQFF. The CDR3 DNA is TGTGCCAGTCCCACCGGACAGTATGGTGAGCAGTTCTTC.